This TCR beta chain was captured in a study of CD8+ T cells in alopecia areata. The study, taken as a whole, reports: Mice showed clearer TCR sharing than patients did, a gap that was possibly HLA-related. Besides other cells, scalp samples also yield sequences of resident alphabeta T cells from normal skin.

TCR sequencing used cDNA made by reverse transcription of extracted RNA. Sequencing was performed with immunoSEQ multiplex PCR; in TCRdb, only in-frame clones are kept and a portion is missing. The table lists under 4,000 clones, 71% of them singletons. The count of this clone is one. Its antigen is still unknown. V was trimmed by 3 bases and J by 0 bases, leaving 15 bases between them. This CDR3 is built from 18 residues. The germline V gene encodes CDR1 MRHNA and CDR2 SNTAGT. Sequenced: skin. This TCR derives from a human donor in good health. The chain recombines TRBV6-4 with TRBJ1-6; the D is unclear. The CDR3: CASSEALAASSYNSPLHF. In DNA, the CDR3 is TGTGCCAGCAGTGAAGCTTTGGCAGCGAGCTCCTATAATTCACCCCTCCACTTT.